This T cell receptor (beta chain) was sequenced in a study of CD8+ T cells in alopecia areata (dated by TCRdb to about 2018). As for the study more broadly: The treated patients, all with moderate-to-severe alopecia areata, were enrolled in an open-label pilot trial of oral tofacitinib given at 5 to 10 mg twice daily. Patients stayed on tofacitinib for 6 to 18 months and then had 6 months of follow-up off drug so that delayed response and recurrence could be assessed. Biopsies were taken from tofacitinib-treated patients at baseline and at 4 and 24 weeks of treatment, and a later scalp biopsy was taken in several of the tofacitinib-treated patients. High-throughput TCRbeta sequencing was used to examine T cell clonal expansion in alopecia areata in both the C3H/HeJ mouse model and human patients. Scalp clonality was compared across normal scalp (n=4), patchy alopecia areata scalp (n=8), and alopecia totalis/universalis scalp (n=8). On the human side, TCRbeta sequencing was run on scalp tissue and on sorted CD4+ and CD8+ peripheral blood T cells from healthy controls and from alopecia areata patients with either patchy or totalis/universalis disease. TCRbeta CDR3 regions were amplified by immunoSEQ multiplex PCR with 35 Vbeta forward and 13 Jbeta reverse primers. RNA was extracted with the PAXgene miRNA kit for fixed scalp, the miRNeasy kit for PBMCs, and the RNeasy kit for mouse skin. Disease severity in treated patients was measured with the SALT score, which quantifies the percentage of affected scalp surface area. On the study overall, not on this receptor specifically: Lesional scalp, especially in alopecia totalis/universalis, showed higher clonality and more expanded CD8+ clones than normal scalp, suggesting antigenic drive. Tofacitinib significantly decreased scalp clonality and the number of expanded CD8+ clones among the top 100 scalp clones. Scalp TCR repertoire analysis is complicated because resident alphabeta T cells in normal human skin are also sequenced, whereas mouse skin is dominated by gammadelta T cells. Many expanded lesional clones persisted in scalp and blood during tofacitinib treatment, which may partly explain relapse after stopping treatment. Because the treated cohort was small and had just a single nonresponder, larger studies are needed to establish links between baseline CD8+ expansion and response. Compared with mice, TCR sequences shared between patients were less clear, possibly partly because of HLA diversity across the patient population.

Unmatched junction bases come to 9, with V trimmed by 4 bases and J by 4 bases. CDR3 length: 15 amino acids, cysteine to phenylalanine. Only the CDR3 DNA is retained, 45 bases long and in frame from the first base. Reading the germline V gene gives CDR1 MGHRA and CDR2 YSYEKL. Library creation used the immunoSEQ multiplex PCR assay. RNA was extracted from all samples and reverse transcribed into cDNA, which served as template for TCR sequencing. SuperScript III was used for first-strand cDNA synthesis, primed with a 2:1 mix of oligo-dT and random hexamers. Amplification bias was assessed with a synthetic immune receptor repertoire, and residual bias was removed computationally. Concerning the study's data processing: Raw reads were preprocessed for error removal, and CDR3 was defined according to IMGT conventions as running from the conserved cysteine to phenylalanine. Clonality was computed by normalizing Shannon entropy by log2 of the number of productive unique TCRs and subtracting the result from 1. Whether scalp clones were CD4 or CD8 was inferred by matching scalp TCRbeta sequences against CD4 and CD8 repertoires sorted from blood. Not all clones reach the TCRdb copy of this immuneACCESS table, which keeps in-frame sequences only. Checked studies attribute under half of the gap to unresolved V genes and leave the rest unexplained. That table gives V, J and clone size, and the DNA gave D and trimming. In this sample the table shows about 200,000 clones, approximately 38% of which occur a single time. The top ten constitute about 0.48% of the sample.

A note on this clone: What this receptor recognizes is not known. No base quality values were provided; no much bigger clone lies one nucleotide off.

This specimen's treatment or condition label, per the study, means: oral pan-JAK inhibitor, 5-10 mg twice daily. Lesional scalp punch biopsies and peripheral blood were collected from alopecia areata patients. PBMCs were isolated by density centrifugation and stained for CD3, CD4 and CD8, after which CD4+ and CD8+ T cells were sorted on a FACSAria. The sequenced sample was CD4+ T cells sorted from blood, obtained around week 30, from a patient treated with tofacitinib. This receptor was obtained from a human donor with alopecia areata. The rearrangement combines TRBV4-1 with TRBJ2-7; 8 nucleotides in the junction match TRBD1. The CDR3 in this case is CASSPLGQGPYEQYF. The nucleotide sequence reads as follows: TGCGCCAGCAGCCCATTAGGACAGGGACCTTACGAGCAGTACTTC.